This T cell receptor (beta chain) was obtained from a study of T-cell memory formation after mild COVID-19. Study results and caveats: Shrinking CD4+ clones resided mostly in CM and EM, and CD8+ ones in EMRA. Some responding clones appeared in pre-infection memory, suggesting cross-reactive memory joined.

TCRdb analysed the 5' RACE reads with MiXCR anew, one entry per CDR3 protein. Counted here are over 400,000 distinct CDR3 sequences, about a quarter occurring once; the ten biggest clones make up around 13%. V was clipped by 6 bases and J by 2 bases; unmatched bases: 16. Germline loops: CDR1 MGHRA, CDR2 YSYEKL. This CDR3 has 19 residues. This clonotype was counted only a few times. Its antigen is unidentified. The V and J genes are TRBV4-1 and TRBJ2-1, with 10 bases lining up with TRBD1. The sequenced sample was PBMCs or a T cell subset sorted from them (not recorded which). The sequence was collected from an adult woman who had mild COVID-19 (a few samples of this study predate the infection). Cell type and time point are not known. The CDR3 sequence is CASRSLTPGTGEAYNEQFF. The CDR3 DNA is TGCGCCAGCAGATCCCTAACGCCGGGGACAGGGGAAGCCTACAATGAGCAGTTCTTC.